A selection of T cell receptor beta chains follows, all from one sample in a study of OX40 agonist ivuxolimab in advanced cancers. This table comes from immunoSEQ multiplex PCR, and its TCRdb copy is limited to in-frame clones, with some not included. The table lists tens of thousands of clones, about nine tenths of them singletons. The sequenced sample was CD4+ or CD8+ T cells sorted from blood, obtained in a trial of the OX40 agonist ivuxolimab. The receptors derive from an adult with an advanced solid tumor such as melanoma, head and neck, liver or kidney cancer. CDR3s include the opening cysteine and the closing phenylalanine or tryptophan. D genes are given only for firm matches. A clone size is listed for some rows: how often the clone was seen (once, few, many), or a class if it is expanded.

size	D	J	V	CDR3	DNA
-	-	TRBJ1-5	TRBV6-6	CASSYSAPQPQHF	TGTGCCAGCAGTTACTCAGCGCCACAGCCCCAGCATTTT
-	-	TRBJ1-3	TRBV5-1	CASSSQTASSGNTIYF	TGCGCCAGCAGCTCTCAGACGGCTAGCTCTGGAAACACCATATATTTT
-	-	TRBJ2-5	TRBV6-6	CASSLLGGQETQYF	TGTGCCAGCAGTCTCTTGGGAGGCCAAGAGACCCAGTACTTC
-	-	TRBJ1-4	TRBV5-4	CASSLIGGATNEKLFF	TGTGCCAGCAGCTTGATAGGAGGGGCGACTAATGAAAAACTGTTTTTT
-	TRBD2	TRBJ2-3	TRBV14	CASSQDLAGFQYF	TGTGCCAGCAGCCAAGACCTAGCGGGGTTTCAGTATTTT
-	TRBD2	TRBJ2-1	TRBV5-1	CASSFQPIAGGLYEQFF	TGCGCCAGCAGCTTCCAGCCTATAGCGGGGGGGCTCTATGAGCAGTTCTTC
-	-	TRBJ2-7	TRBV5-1	CASSSNDKGGEQYF	TGCGCCAGCAGCTCCAATGATAAGGGCGGCGAGCAGTACTTC
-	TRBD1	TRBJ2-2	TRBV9	CASRSTGGSGELFF	TGTGCCAGCAGGTCGACAGGGGGGTCCGGGGAGCTGTTTTTT
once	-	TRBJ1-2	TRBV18	CASSPSATANYGYTF	TGTGCCAGCTCACCGTCGGCGACGGCGAACTATGGCTACACCTTC
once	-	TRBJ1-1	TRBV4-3	CASSQVGSGSMNTEAFF	TGCGCCAGCAGCCAAGTGGGGTCAGGGTCGATGAACACTGAAGCTTTCTTT
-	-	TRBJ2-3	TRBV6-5	CASSGRGATDTQYF	TGTGCCAGCAGCGGCAGGGGGGCCACAGATACGCAGTATTTT
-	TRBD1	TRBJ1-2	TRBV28	CASSPRQGWRGYTF	TGTGCCAGCAGCCCACGACAGGGGTGGCGTGGCTACACCTTC
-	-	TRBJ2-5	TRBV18	CASSLGLAGETQYF	TGTGCCAGCTCACTGGGATTGGCAGGGGAGACCCAGTACTTC